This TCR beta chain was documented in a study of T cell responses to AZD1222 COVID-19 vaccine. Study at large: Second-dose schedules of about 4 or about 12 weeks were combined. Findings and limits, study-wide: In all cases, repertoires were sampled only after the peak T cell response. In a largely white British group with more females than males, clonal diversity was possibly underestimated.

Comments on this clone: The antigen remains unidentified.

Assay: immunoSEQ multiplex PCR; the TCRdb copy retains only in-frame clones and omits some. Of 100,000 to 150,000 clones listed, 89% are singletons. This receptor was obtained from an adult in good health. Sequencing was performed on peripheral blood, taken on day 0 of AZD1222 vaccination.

CDR3 nucleotides: TGTGCCAGCAGCCAACTTACGACTTCTAAGACAGGGGGCAACTCCTACGAGCAGTACTTC. The encoded protein is CASSQLTTSKTGGNSYEQYF. The chain employs TRBV3-1 (or the pseudogene TRBV3-2) and TRBJ2-7, with 10 bases identical to TRBD1. CDR3 length: 20 residues. CDR1 is LGHDT, CDR2 YNNKEL, per germline (reference sequence). V lost 2 bases and J lost 0; bases outside the gene matches: 16.